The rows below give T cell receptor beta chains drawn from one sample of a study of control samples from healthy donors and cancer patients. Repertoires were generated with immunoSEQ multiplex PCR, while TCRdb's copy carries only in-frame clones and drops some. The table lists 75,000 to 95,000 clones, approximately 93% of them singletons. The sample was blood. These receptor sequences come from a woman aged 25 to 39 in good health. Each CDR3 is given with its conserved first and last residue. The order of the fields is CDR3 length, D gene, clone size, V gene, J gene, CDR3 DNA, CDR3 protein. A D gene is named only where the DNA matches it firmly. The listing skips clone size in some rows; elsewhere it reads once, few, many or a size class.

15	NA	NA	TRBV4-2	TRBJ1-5	TGTGCCAGCAGCCAAGATCGGTCGGGAGGTCAGCCCCAGCATTTT	CASSQDRSGGQPQHF
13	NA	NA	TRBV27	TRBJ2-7	TGTGCCAGCAGTTTAGGGGGTTTCTACGAGCAGTACTTC	CASSLGGFYEQYF
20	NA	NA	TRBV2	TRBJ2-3	TGTGCCAGCAGTGGAGGGAACAGGGTCATTTTACGGCGTAGCACAGATACGCAGTATTTT	CASSGGNRVILRRSTDTQYF
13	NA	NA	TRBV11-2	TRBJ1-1	TGTGCCAGCAGCTTAGCCAGGTCCCCTGAAGCTTTCTTT	CASSLARSPEAFF
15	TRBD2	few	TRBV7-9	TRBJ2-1	TGTGCCAGCAGCTCTCGAGGGACTACCTACAATGAGCAGTTCTTC	CASSSRGTTYNEQFF
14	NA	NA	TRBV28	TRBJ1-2	TGTGCCAGCAGTTTAGGCAGGGGTAACTATGGCTACACCTTC	CASSLGRGNYGYTF
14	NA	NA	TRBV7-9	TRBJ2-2	TGTGCCAGCAGCCAGGACAGTAACACCGGGGAGCTGTTTTTT	CASSQDSNTGELFF
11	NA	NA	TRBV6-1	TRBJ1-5	TGTGCCAGCAGTGAACGGGGCGTCAGGCATTTT	CASSERGVRHF
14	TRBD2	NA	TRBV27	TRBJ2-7	TGTGCCAGCAGTTGGGCTAGCGGGGAGTACGAGCAGTACTTC	CASSWASGEYEQYF
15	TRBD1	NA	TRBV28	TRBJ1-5	TGTGCCAGCAGCAGCGGGACAGCTGGCAATCAGCCCCAGCATTTT	CASSSGTAGNQPQHF
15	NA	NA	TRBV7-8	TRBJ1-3	TGTGCCAGCAGCTTAGTTAGCAACTCTGGAAACACCATATATTTT	CASSLVSNSGNTIYF
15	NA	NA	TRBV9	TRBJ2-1	TGTGCCAGCAGCGTAGGGGTTCTTAGCTACAATGAGCAGTTCTTC	CASSVGVLSYNEQFF
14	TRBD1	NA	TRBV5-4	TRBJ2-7	TGTGCCAGCAGCTGGGGGACAGGGGGCAACGAGCAGTACTTC	CASSWGTGGNEQYF
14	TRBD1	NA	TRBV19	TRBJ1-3	TGTGCCAGTAGCTCGGGACAGGCTGGAAACACCATATATTTT	CASSSGQAGNTIYF
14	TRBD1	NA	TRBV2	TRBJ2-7	TGTGCCAGCAGTGAGACAGGGGGAAGGTACGAGCAGTACTTC	CASSETGGRYEQYF
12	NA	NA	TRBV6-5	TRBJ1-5	TGTGCCAGCGACAGGCTCAATCAGCCCCAGCATTTT	CASDRLNQPQHF
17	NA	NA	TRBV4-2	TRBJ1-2	TGTGCCAGCAGCCCAAATCTAGTCCAATACGGGAACTATGGCTACACCTTC	CASSPNLVQYGNYGYTF
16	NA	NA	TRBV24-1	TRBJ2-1	TGTGCCACCAGTTGGGGCTCTTACAGGGATTACAATGAGCAGTTCTTC	CATSWGSYRDYNEQFF
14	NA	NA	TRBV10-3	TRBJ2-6	TGTGCCATCAGAAAGGGGCTTGGGGCCAACGTCCTGACTTTC	CAIRKGLGANVLTF
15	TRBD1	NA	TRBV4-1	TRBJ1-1	TGCGCCAGCAGCCAATTGTCAGGGGGTAACACTGAAGCTTTCTTT	CASSQLSGGNTEAFF
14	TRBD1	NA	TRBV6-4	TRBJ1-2	TGTGCCAGCAGCCCCACCGGGACAGGGAGCGGCTACACCTTC	CASSPTGTGSGYTF
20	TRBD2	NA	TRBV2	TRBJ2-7	TGTGCCAGCAGCCCCACGACCGGGACTAGCGGGAGCTTTTTCACCTACGAGCAGTACTTC	CASSPTTGTSGSFFTYEQYF
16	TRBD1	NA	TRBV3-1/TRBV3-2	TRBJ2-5	TGTGCCAGCAGCCAGGTCACAGGGGATGAGGGAGAGACCCAGTACTTC	CASSQVTGDEGETQYF
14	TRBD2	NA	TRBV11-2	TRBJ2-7	TGTGCCAGCAGCTACCTACCGGGGGGGTACGAGCAGTACTTC	CASSYLPGGYEQYF
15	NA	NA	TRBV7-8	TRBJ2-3	TGTGCCAGCAGCTCCCGACTGCTTAGCACAGATACGCAGTATTTT	CASSSRLLSTDTQYF
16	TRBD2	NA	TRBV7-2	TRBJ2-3	TGTGCCAGCAGCTTAGCGATAGCGGGCGGCACAGATACGCAGTATTTT	CASSLAIAGGTDTQYF
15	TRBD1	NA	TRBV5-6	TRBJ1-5	TGTGCCAGCAGCGCCGGGACAGGGGGGTTTCAGCCCCAGCATTTT	CASSAGTGGFQPQHF
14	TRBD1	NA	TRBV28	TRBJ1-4	TGTGCCAGCACTGCCAGGGGGCGGTTTGAAAAACTGTTTTTT	CASTARGRFEKLFF
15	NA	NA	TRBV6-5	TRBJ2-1	TGTGCCAGCACCCAAAGGGATAGCTCCTACAATGAGCAGTTCTTC	CASTQRDSSYNEQFF
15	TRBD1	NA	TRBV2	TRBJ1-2	TGTGCCAGCAGATTGGACAGGGCGGGGGACTATGGCTACACCTTC	CASRLDRAGDYGYTF
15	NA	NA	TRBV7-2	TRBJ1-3	TGTGCCAGCAGCTCTTTCCAGAACTCTGGAAACACCATATATTTT	CASSSFQNSGNTIYF
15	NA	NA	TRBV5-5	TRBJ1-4	TGTGCCAGCAGCTGGGGTCTTGGCTATAATGAAAAACTGTTTTTT	CASSWGLGYNEKLFF